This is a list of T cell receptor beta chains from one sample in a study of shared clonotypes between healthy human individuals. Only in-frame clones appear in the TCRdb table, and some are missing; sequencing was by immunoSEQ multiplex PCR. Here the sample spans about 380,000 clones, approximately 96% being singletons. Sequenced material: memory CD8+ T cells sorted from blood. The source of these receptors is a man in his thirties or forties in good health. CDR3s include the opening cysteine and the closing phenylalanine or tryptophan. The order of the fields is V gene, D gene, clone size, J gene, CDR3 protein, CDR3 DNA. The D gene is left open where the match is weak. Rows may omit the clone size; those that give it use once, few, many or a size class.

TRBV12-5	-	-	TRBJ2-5	CASGQGTYQETQYF	TGTGCTAGTGGACAGGGCACGTACCAAGAGACCCAGTACTTC
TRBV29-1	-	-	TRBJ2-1	CSVVGPQVYNEQFF	TGCAGCGTTGTCGGGCCTCAGGTCTACAATGAGCAGTTCTTC
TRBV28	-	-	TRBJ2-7	CASSFKGGVRYF	TGTGCCAGCAGTTTCAAGGGGGGCGTAAGATACTTC
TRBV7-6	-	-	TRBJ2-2	CASSLDNTGELFF	TGTGCCAGCAGCTTAGACAACACCGGGGAGCTGTTTTTT
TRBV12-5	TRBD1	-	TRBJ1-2	CASGLDDPGQGAEGYTF	TGTGCTAGTGGTTTGGACGATCCGGGACAGGGGGCGGAAGGCTACACCTTC
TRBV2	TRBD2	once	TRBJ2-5	CAASVLAGETQYF	TGTGCCGCCTCCGTCCTAGCGGGAGAGACCCAGTACTTC
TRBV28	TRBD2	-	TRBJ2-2	CASSLRLAGGPSRPGELFF	TGTGCCAGCAGTTTAAGGCTAGCGGGAGGGCCTTCCCGGCCCGGGGAGCTGTTTTTT
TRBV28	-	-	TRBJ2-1	CASSTGQGYNEQFF	TGTGCCAGCAGTACAGGTCAGGGCTACAATGAGCAGTTCTTC
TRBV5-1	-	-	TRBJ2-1	CASSLVPTSRVTNEQFF	TGCGCCAGCAGCTTGGTCCCCACTAGTAGGGTGACAAATGAGCAGTTCTTC
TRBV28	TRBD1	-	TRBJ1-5	CASSNRDRGRRQPQHF	TGTGCCAGCAGCAACCGGGACAGGGGGAGAAGGCAGCCCCAGCATTTT
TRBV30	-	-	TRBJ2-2	CAWSIQFGNGYTGELFF	TGTGCCTGGAGTATCCAGTTCGGGAATGGGTACACCGGGGAGCTGTTTTTT
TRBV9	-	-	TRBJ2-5	CASRGGRNQETQYF	TGTGCCAGCAGGGGGGGTCGTAACCAAGAGACCCAGTACTTC
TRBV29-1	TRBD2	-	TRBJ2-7	CSVASGSEQYF	TGCAGCGTTGCTAGCGGGAGCGAGCAGTACTTC
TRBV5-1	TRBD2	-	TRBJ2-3	CASSLASGTDTQYF	TGCGCCAGCAGCTTGGCTAGCGGGACAGATACGCAGTATTTT
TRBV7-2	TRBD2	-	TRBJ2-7	CASSTSRGAGNEQYF	TGTGCCAGCAGCACGTCTAGGGGAGCGGGAAACGAGCAGTACTTC
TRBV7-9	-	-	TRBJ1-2	CASSLQGQRMDGYTF	TGTGCCAGCAGCTTACAGGGGCAGCGGATGGATGGCTACACCTTC
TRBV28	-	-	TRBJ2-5	CASSPDIQETQYF	TGTGCCAGCAGCCCGGACATCCAAGAGACCCAGTACTTC
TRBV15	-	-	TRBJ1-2	CATSRTGYGYTF	TGTGCCACCAGCAGGACGGGCTATGGCTACACCTTC
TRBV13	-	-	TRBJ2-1	CASCRDINEQFF	TGTGCCAGTTGTCGGGACATCAATGAGCAGTTCTTC
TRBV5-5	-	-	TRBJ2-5	CASSMRWAGAETQYF	TGTGCCAGCAGCATGAGGTGGGCGGGGGCAGAGACCCAGTACTTC
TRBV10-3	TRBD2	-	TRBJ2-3	CAISESLAGGNSDTQYF	TGTGCCATCAGTGAGTCCCTAGCGGGAGGGAACTCAGATACGCAGTATTTT
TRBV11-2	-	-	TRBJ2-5	CASSGWSGVQETQYF	TGTGCCAGCAGCGGTTGGTCCGGAGTCCAAGAGACCCAGTACTTC
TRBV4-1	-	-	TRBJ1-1	CASSQGQSNTEAFF	TGCGCCAGCAGCCAAGGACAGTCGAACACTGAAGCTTTCTTT
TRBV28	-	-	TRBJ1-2	CASSLPLRGSYGYTF	TGTGCCAGCAGTCTCCCCTTGAGGGGCTCCTATGGCTACACCTTC
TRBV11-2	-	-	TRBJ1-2	CASSLDRLSEYFYGYTF	TGTGCCAGCAGCTTAGATAGGTTATCGGAGTACTTCTATGGCTACACCTTC
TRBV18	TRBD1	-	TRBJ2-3	CASSLKGTVQLTDTQYF	TGTGCCAGCTCACTGAAAGGGACAGTCCAGCTCACAGATACGCAGTATTTT